Listed below are T cell receptor beta chains from one sample, sequenced in a study of identical twins. Each CDR3 protein gets one entry after TCRdb re-called the 5' RACE reads with MiXCR. The table has approximately 1.8 million distinct CDR3 sequences, less than 40% seen once; the top ten hold around 0.3%. Sequencing input: cord blood. All receptors derive from a newborn girl in good health. Each CDR3 is given with its conserved first and last residue. A D gene is named only where the DNA matches it firmly. Part of the rows lack a size; the others show once, few, many or a class for expanded clones.

D: NA; size: NA; J: TRBJ2-7; V: TRBV3-1; DNA: TGTGCCAGCAGCCCACGGGTCGGGACCTACGAGCAGTACTTC; CDR3: CASSPRVGTYEQYF
D: NA; size: NA; J: TRBJ1-2; V: TRBV12-3/TRBV12-4; DNA: TGTGCCGGCAGCGCGTATGGCTACACCTTC; CDR3: CAGSAYGYTF
D: NA; size: NA; J: TRBJ2-1; V: TRBV2; DNA: TGTGCCAGCAGTGTTCCCCGAGCGGGCTCCTACAATGAGCAGTTCTTC; CDR3: CASSVPRAGSYNEQFF
D: NA; size: many; J: TRBJ2-1; V: TRBV20-1; DNA: TGCAGTGCTAGATACCCTAGAGGGGTTTACAATGAGCAGTTCTTC; CDR3: CSARYPRGVYNEQFF
D: NA; size: NA; J: TRBJ2-2; V: TRBV28; DNA: TGTGCCAGCAGTTTAATCAAGACAGGAAGGTTCACCGGGGAGCTGTTTTTT; CDR3: CASSLIKTGRFTGELFF
D: NA; size: many; J: TRBJ2-5; V: TRBV12-3/TRBV12-4; DNA: TGTGCCAGCAGTTTATCCCTGCAGCAAGAGACCCAGTACTTC; CDR3: CASSLSLQQETQYF
D: TRBD1; size: few; J: TRBJ1-2; V: TRBV15; DNA: TGTGCCACCAGGACAGGGGAAGAGGGCTACACCTTC; CDR3: CATRTGEEGYTF
D: TRBD2; size: once; J: TRBJ2-5; V: TRBV18; DNA: TGTGCCAGCTCACCGCGCGGGGGGGACCAAGAGACCCAGTACTTC; CDR3: CASSPRGGDQETQYF
D: NA; size: NA; J: TRBJ2-3; V: TRBV5-1; DNA: TGCGCCAGCAGCTTGGGCCCGCGGGGCCGCACAGATACGCAGTATTTT; CDR3: CASSLGPRGRTDTQYF
D: NA; size: NA; J: TRBJ1-2; V: TRBV5-1; DNA: TGCGCCAGCAGCCTGTCCGGGGGGCAGGGGAACTATGGCTACACCTTC; CDR3: CASSLSGGQGNYGYTF
D: TRBD2; size: NA; J: TRBJ2-3; V: TRBV5-1; DNA: TGCGCCAGCAGCTTGGCCGGGACTAGCGGGAGTGGCACAGATACGCAGTATTTT; CDR3: CASSLAGTSGSGTDTQYF
D: TRBD2; size: NA; J: TRBJ2-1; V: TRBV20-1; DNA: TGCAGTGCTAGATCGCGGGAGAAGCAGTTCTTC; CDR3: CSARSREKQFF
D: NA; size: NA; J: TRBJ1-1; V: TRBV5-1; DNA: TGCGCCAGCAGCGCGACAGTATCAAAGAACACTGAAGCTTTCTTT; CDR3: CASSATVSKNTEAFF
D: NA; size: NA; J: TRBJ1-2; V: TRBV4-1; DNA: TGCGCCAGCAGCCAAGGGAGGGCGGTTTATGGCTACACCTTC; CDR3: CASSQGRAVYGYTF
D: NA; size: NA; J: TRBJ1-2; V: TRBV28; DNA: TGTGCCAGCTTGGTAGGGCGCGAGAACTTATATGGCTACACCTTC; CDR3: CASLVGRENLYGYTF
D: TRBD1; size: NA; J: TRBJ1-2; V: TRBV2; DNA: TGTGCCAGCAGTGATTGGTTGAGGACAGGGGGCTTGGGTGGCTACACCTTC; CDR3: CASSDWLRTGGLGGYTF
D: TRBD1; size: few; J: TRBJ1-5; V: TRBV6-6; DNA: TGTGCCAGCAGCCCCAGGGGGCGGGATCAGCCCCAGCATTTT; CDR3: CASSPRGRDQPQHF
D: TRBD2; size: few; J: TRBJ2-3; V: TRBV6-6; DNA: TGTGCCAGCAGGGGACTAGCGGGAGGGCCAGATACGCAGTATTTT; CDR3: CASRGLAGGPDTQYF
D: NA; size: few; J: TRBJ2-5; V: TRBV12-3/TRBV12-4; DNA: TGTGCCAGCAGTTTAGTTCAAGAGACCCGGTACTTC; CDR3: CASSLVQETRYF
D: NA; size: NA; J: TRBJ1-2; V: TRBV5-1; DNA: TGCGCCAGCAGCCCAACAAATAACTATGGCTGCACCTTC; CDR3: CASSPTNNYGCTF
D: NA; size: few; J: TRBJ2-1; V: TRBV19; DNA: TGTGCCAGTAGCCCCCCCACTGGGTACAATGAGCAGTTCTTC; CDR3: CASSPPTGYNEQFF
D: NA; size: NA; J: TRBJ2-7; V: TRBV20-1; DNA: TGCAGTGCTAGAGATTCCGGGGCCCCTTTATACAATGAGCAGTACTTC; CDR3: CSARDSGAPLYNEQYF
D: NA; size: NA; J: TRBJ1-1; V: TRBV7-9; DNA: TGTGCCAGCAGCTTAGGGTCGGGCAAGACTGAAGCTTTCTTT; CDR3: CASSLGSGKTEAFF
D: TRBD1; size: NA; J: TRBJ1-1; V: TRBV5-1; DNA: TGCGCCAGCAGCCAAAGACAGGGAGGGGGTGAAGCTTTCTTT; CDR3: CASSQRQGGGEAFF
D: NA; size: few; J: TRBJ2-1; V: TRBV25-1; DNA: TGTGCCAGCAGTGAATATACGAGGGATGAGCAGTTCTTC; CDR3: CASSEYTRDEQFF
D: NA; size: NA; J: TRBJ2-3; V: TRBV5-1; DNA: TGCGCCAGCAGCTTGGTTGGTCGGGGGGATACGCAGTATTTT; CDR3: CASSLVGRGDTQYF
D: TRBD1; size: NA; J: TRBJ2-7; V: TRBV6-1; DNA: TGTGCCTCAAACCGGGACAGGGTCGACGAGCAGTACTTC; CDR3: CASNRDRVDEQYF
D: TRBD1; size: few; J: TRBJ1-4; V: TRBV29-1; DNA: TGCAGCGTGCAAAAGGGGGCGGGCGAAAAACTGTTTTTT; CDR3: CSVQKGAGEKLFF
D: NA; size: few; J: TRBJ2-4; V: TRBV20-1; DNA: TGCAGTGCTCCCGAAGTAGCGGACCGTGTCAGAGACAAAAACATTCAGTACTTC; CDR3: CSAPEVADRVRDKNIQYF
D: NA; size: many; J: TRBJ2-1; V: TRBV7-2; DNA: TGTGCCAGCAGCTTATTCTCTGGGTTTGAGCAGTTCTTC; CDR3: CASSLFSGFEQFF
D: TRBD1; size: NA; J: TRBJ1-2; V: TRBV20-1; DNA: TGCAGTGCTAGAGATGGACAGGACTATGGCTACACCTTC; CDR3: CSARDGQDYGYTF
D: NA; size: many; J: TRBJ1-2; V: TRBV6-2/TRBV6-3; DNA: TGTGCCAGCAGTTCCACCTATGGCTACACCTTC; CDR3: CASSSTYGYTF
D: NA; size: NA; J: TRBJ2-5; V: TRBV25-1; DNA: TGTGCCAGCATGGGCAGGGAAGAGACCCAGTACTTC; CDR3: CASMGREETQYF
D: NA; size: NA; J: TRBJ2-7; V: TRBV7-8; DNA: TGTGCCAGCAGCCGAGGACAGACCCTCTACAATGAGCAGTACTTC; CDR3: CASSRGQTLYNEQYF
D: NA; size: NA; J: TRBJ2-2; V: TRBV2; DNA: TGTGCCAGCAGTGAGCAGGGTTCGGTCACCGGGGAGCTGTTTTTT; CDR3: CASSEQGSVTGELFF
D: NA; size: NA; J: TRBJ2-5; V: TRBV20-1; DNA: TGCAGTGCTAGCCGGGACTACCAAGAGACCCAGTACTTC; CDR3: CSASRDYQETQYF
D: NA; size: NA; J: TRBJ2-1; V: TRBV20-1; DNA: TGCAGTGCTCTCCGGGACCCCTCCTACAATGAGCAGTTCTTC; CDR3: CSALRDPSYNEQFF
D: TRBD1; size: few; J: TRBJ1-1; V: TRBV25-1; DNA: TGTGCCAGTCAAGGGGGCCCCAAAGCAAACACTGAAGCTTTCTTT; CDR3: CASQGGPKANTEAFF
D: TRBD2; size: NA; J: TRBJ2-1; V: TRBV29-1; DNA: TGCAGCGTCGCTAGCGGGGGGGCCTCCAATGAGCAGTTCTTC; CDR3: CSVASGGASNEQFF
D: NA; size: few; J: TRBJ1-2; V: TRBV20-1; DNA: TGCAGTGCTAGAAGCAGACGGGGAAGGTATGGCTACACCTTC; CDR3: CSARSRRGRYGYTF
D: NA; size: few; J: TRBJ2-3; V: TRBV7-8; DNA: TGTGCCAGCAGCTTAGAACCATACACAGATACGCAGTATTTT; CDR3: CASSLEPYTDTQYF
D: NA; size: NA; J: TRBJ2-5; V: TRBV29-1; DNA: TGCAGCGTTGAAGGGCGGACATCTCAAGAGACCCAGTACTTC; CDR3: CSVEGRTSQETQYF